Listed below are T cell receptor beta chains from one sample, sequenced in a study of control samples from healthy donors and cancer patients. Profiling relied on immunoSEQ multiplex PCR, and the TCRdb table lists in-frame clones only, not all of them. The top ten clones hold more than 13% of a sample with roughly 79,000 clones, approximately 84% of them seen once. The sequencing input was blood. These receptors all stem from a man aged 50-60 years in good health. The conserved cysteine and the conserved F or W are not part of the CDR3 here. Each record gives: J gene, V gene, CDR3 protein.

j_call: TRBJ2-3; v_call: TRBV28; cdr3_aa: ASSPRGGPSTDTQY
j_call: TRBJ2-1; v_call: TRBV21-1; cdr3_aa: ASSARTSGLSYNEQF
j_call: TRBJ2-7; v_call: TRBV12-3/TRBV12-4; cdr3_aa: ASSPLLYEQY
j_call: TRBJ1-1; v_call: TRBV6-5; cdr3_aa: ASSLRQGLNTEAF
j_call: TRBJ2-1; v_call: TRBV19; cdr3_aa: ASHTGFVDNEQF
j_call: TRBJ1-1; v_call: TRBV29-1; cdr3_aa: SGTSLNTEAF
j_call: TRBJ2-1; v_call: TRBV2; cdr3_aa: ASSEVRLAGGNEQF
j_call: TRBJ2-1; v_call: TRBV7-2; cdr3_aa: ASSLVGLKTLAYNEQF
j_call: TRBJ2-1; v_call: TRBV7-2; cdr3_aa: ASSLVGSGSRYNEQF
j_call: TRBJ2-1; v_call: TRBV19; cdr3_aa: ASSSGSRYSEQF
j_call: TRBJ2-3; v_call: TRBV5-1; cdr3_aa: ASSFSGIRSTDTQY
j_call: TRBJ2-2; v_call: TRBV7-9; cdr3_aa: ASNHIGAGNTGELF
j_call: TRBJ1-5; v_call: TRBV5-1; cdr3_aa: ASSVNTGVGQPQH
j_call: TRBJ1-5; v_call: TRBV7-2; cdr3_aa: ASSFGQGGNQPQH
j_call: TRBJ1-5; v_call: TRBV28; cdr3_aa: ASRLPGKGNQPQH
j_call: TRBJ2-7; v_call: TRBV25-1; cdr3_aa: ASSEGGLAPY
j_call: TRBJ1-3; v_call: TRBV30; cdr3_aa: AWSSGNTIY
j_call: TRBJ2-1; v_call: TRBV9; cdr3_aa: ASSPGDYNEQF
j_call: TRBJ2-7; v_call: TRBV28; cdr3_aa: ASSLHKFTGTGYTEQY
j_call: TRBJ1-5; v_call: TRBV27; cdr3_aa: ASSYGYSGNQPQH
j_call: TRBJ1-5; v_call: TRBV3-1/TRBV3-2; cdr3_aa: ASSQDPDRNQPQH
j_call: TRBJ2-5; v_call: TRBV9; cdr3_aa: ASSATPQGRETQY
j_call: TRBJ2-5; v_call: TRBV2; cdr3_aa: ASRAGRETQY
j_call: TRBJ2-2; v_call: TRBV28; cdr3_aa: ASLKRGPGELF
j_call: TRBJ1-2; v_call: TRBV7-2; cdr3_aa: ASSADRGPYGYT
j_call: TRBJ1-5; v_call: TRBV18; cdr3_aa: ASSPLQGNQPQH
j_call: TRBJ1-5; v_call: TRBV12-3/TRBV12-4; cdr3_aa: ASGLNQPQH
j_call: TRBJ2-5; v_call: TRBV14; cdr3_aa: ASSQDQEVLQETQY
j_call: TRBJ2-5; v_call: TRBV2; cdr3_aa: ASKDGYGRGTQY
j_call: TRBJ1-1; v_call: TRBV7-8; cdr3_aa: ASSLGGAGEVRVTEAF
j_call: TRBJ2-2; v_call: TRBV24-1; cdr3_aa: ATSARTGELF
j_call: TRBJ2-3; v_call: TRBV7-9; cdr3_aa: ASSLALGSSSSTDTQY
j_call: TRBJ2-5; v_call: TRBV11-2; cdr3_aa: ASSFSWLAGAPETQY
j_call: TRBJ2-6; v_call: TRBV5-1; cdr3_aa: ASSPGPGSPSGANVLT
j_call: TRBJ1-1; v_call: TRBV5-8; cdr3_aa: ASSHRIQNTEAF
j_call: TRBJ1-2; v_call: TRBV5-6; cdr3_aa: ASRLAPGAINYGYT
j_call: TRBJ1-5; v_call: TRBV3-1/TRBV3-2; cdr3_aa: ASSQQGAQPQH
j_call: TRBJ1-2; v_call: TRBV6-2/TRBV6-3; cdr3_aa: ASSYSRSDMDSYT
j_call: TRBJ2-5; v_call: TRBV19; cdr3_aa: ASSIEGSGGPRETQY
j_call: TRBJ2-1; v_call: TRBV4-1; cdr3_aa: ASSQDRRESGLPHSYNEQF
j_call: TRBJ2-1; v_call: TRBV4-3; cdr3_aa: ASSQAVSGDYNEQF
j_call: TRBJ2-2; v_call: TRBV18; cdr3_aa: ASSPLQGANTGELF
j_call: TRBJ1-2; v_call: TRBV12-3/TRBV12-4; cdr3_aa: ASSTQGNYGYT
j_call: TRBJ2-2; v_call: TRBV2; cdr3_aa: ASSENGELF
j_call: TRBJ2-3; v_call: TRBV7-8; cdr3_aa: ASSLAMASSTDTQY
j_call: TRBJ2-1; v_call: TRBV18; cdr3_aa: ASSPRFGEQF
j_call: TRBJ2-1; v_call: TRBV20-1; cdr3_aa: SARYGEQF
j_call: TRBJ2-5; v_call: TRBV9; cdr3_aa: ASSVARGQGGETQY
j_call: TRBJ1-1; v_call: TRBV3-1/TRBV3-2; cdr3_aa: ASSQGVGLPEAF
j_call: TRBJ2-6; v_call: TRBV27; cdr3_aa: ASRRQENSGANVLT
j_call: TRBJ1-2; v_call: TRBV10-2; cdr3_aa: ASSVGGEGYT
j_call: TRBJ2-1; v_call: TRBV10-1; cdr3_aa: ASSVREGYNEQF